Following are 26 T cell receptor beta chains from one sample sequenced in a study of T cells in Graves' hyperthyroidism and ophthalmopathy. TCR beta CDR3 regions were amplified from RNA. The TCR CDR3 first-round RT-PCR relied on the HTBI primer set. MiXCR was run by TCRdb on the multiplex PCR reads, yielding one entry per CDR3 protein. The sample lists roughly 40,000 distinct CDR3 sequences, around 56% occurring once. Sequencing was performed on blood. Source of these receptors: a man in his forties with Graves' ophthalmopathy.

Within the sample, this clonotype is medium-sized. This chain's CDR3 is CASSERSARWSPLHF. CDR3 bases: TGTGCCAGCAGTGAAAGGTCTGCCAGGTGGTCACCCCTCCACTTT. V usage is TRBV2 and J usage is TRBJ1-6; D gene uncertain. Germline CDR1 SNHLY, CDR2 FYNNEI. The CDR3 covers 15 residues. Trimming took off 2 bases at V and 10 bases at J, with 15 bases between the two ends.

The chain has TRBV12-3 or TRBV12-4 and TRBJ1-2, with unresolved D. Between the trimmed V and J ends, which lost 7 bases and 8 bases, there was a span of 17 bases. The CDR3 spans 13 residues. In DNA form, the CDR3 reads TGTGCCAGCACTTTCATAGGCAGCTCCGGCTACACCTTC. Its translation: CASTFIGSSGYTF.

This clonotype was seen more than once but under ten times. A much larger clone lies a single base off, so this may be a read error. The CDR3 does not end in the conserved phenylalanine or tryptophan, so this is likely a read error. This rearrangement joins TRBV27 to TRBJ2-3; a weak D match, TRBD2 (5 bases). This CDR3 has 12 residues. The ends were cut back, 7 bases at V and 1 base at J, with 6 bases in the middle. CDR1 and CDR2 from the germline V gene are MNHEY and SMNVEV (reference sequence). DNA of the CDR3: TGTGCCAGCATCGGGGGCACAGATACGCAGTATCTT. This codes for CASIGGTDTQYL.

The rearrangement links TRBV20-1 to TRBJ2-1, with D perhaps TRBD1 (5 bases). The germline V gene encodes CDR1 DFQATT and CDR2 SNEGSKA (reference sequence). Trimming pared 5 bases from V and 12 bases from J, leaving 11 bases between. The CDR3 length is 10 residues. The DNA for the CDR3 is TGCAGTGCTCCCGGACAAGGGCAGTTCTTC. It codes for CSAPGQGQFF.

Notes on this clonotype: Being one base from a much bigger clone, this may be a read error. The chain has TRBV7-3 and TRBJ2-1; D is perhaps TRBD2 (6 bases). In germline, CDR1 is SGHTA, CDR2 FQGTGA. The CDR3 runs to 15 residues. This CDR3 is CASSLSTGDYDEQFF. The CDR3 region has the DNA TGTGCCAGCAGTTTATCGACGGGAGACTACGATGAGCAGTTCTTC.

The J gene is TRBJ2-1, the V gene TRBV11-2, with TRBD2 matching 9 bases. The germline gives CDR1 SGHAT, CDR2 FQNNGV. The V segment lost 1 base and the J segment 8 bases; nucleotides outside the gene matches: 9. CDR3 length: 16 residues. CDR3 bases: TGTGCCAGCAGCTTAGGAGTTAGCGGGAGTACCCATGAGCAGTTCTTC. Translation: CASSLGVSGSTHEQFF.

The chain recombines TRBV7-9 with TRBJ1-5, with 8 bases lining up with TRBD1. V was pared by 4 bases and J by 4 bases, with 3 bases of the junction left unmatched. CDR1 and CDR2 from the germline V gene are SEHNR and FQNEAQ (reference sequence). The CDR3 has 14 residues. CDR3 sequence: CASSSGTGNQPQHF. For the CDR3, the DNA is TGTGCCAGCAGCTCCGGGACAGGAAATCAGCCCCAGCATTTT.

By sample fraction, this clonotype is medium-sized. A read error may account for a junction end that differs from germline. The CDR3 spells CASSRDFTYNEQFF. The CDR3 DNA reads as TGTGCTAGCAGTCGGGACTTCACCTACAATGAGCAGTTCTTC. The chain has TRBV7-7 and TRBJ2-1, with D tentatively TRBD2 (6 bases). This CDR3 contains 14 residues. Germline-derived CDR1 and CDR2 are SSHAT and FNYEAQ (reference sequence).

V is TRBV20-1 and J is TRBJ2-5; 7 bases align to TRBD1. The germline V gene has CDR1 DFQATT and CDR2 SNEGSKA (reference sequence). The CDR3 runs 12 residues. V shed 5 bases, J shed 5 bases, and the junction held 5 bases outside the gene matches. As DNA, the CDR3 is TGCAGTGCTGTTGACAGGGTTGAGACCCAGTACTTC. Encoded protein: CSAVDRVETQYF.

This clonotype was counted ten times or more. J is TRBJ2-3 and V is TRBV19; D might be TRBD1 (5 bases). CDR1 LNHDA and CDR2 SQIVND come from the germline V gene (reference sequence). The CDR3 spans 17 residues. Trimming pared 3 bases from V and 6 bases from J, leaving 22 bases between. Here the CDR3 reads CASSMQGGGTVGDTQYF. For the CDR3, the DNA is TGTGCCAGTAGTATGCAGGGCGGTGGAACAGTTGGGGATACGCAGTATTTT.

This clonotype came up many times. The CDR3 sequence: CASSFDGVDSLSKYF. For the CDR3, the DNA is TGCGCCAGCAGCTTCGATGGGGTTGACAGCCTGAGCAAGTACTTC. The chain links TRBV5-1 to TRBJ2-7; maybe TRBD1 (5 bases). Germline V gives CDR1 SGHRS, CDR2 YFSETQ. The CDR3 runs to 15 residues. Trimming took 2 bases from V and 11 from J, leaving 23 bases between them.

This clonotype was picked up many times. The CDR3: CASRRAGFRNTGELFF. The CDR3 coding sequence is TGTGCCAGTCGCAGGGCTGGTTTTCGGAACACCGGGGAGCTGTTTTTT. The J gene is TRBJ2-2, the V gene TRBV19; tentatively, D is TRBD1 (5 bases). Germline CDR1 is LNHDA and CDR2 is SQIVND (reference sequence). Trimming cost V 8 bases and J 1 base, with 17 bases left between them. The CDR3 totals 16 residues.

This clonotype was found many times. V is TRBV5-6 and J is TRBJ2-3; 8 bases fit TRBD1. V lost 2 bases and J lost 5; bases outside the gene matches: 4. CDR3 length equals 14 residues. Germline CDR1 is SGHDT and CDR2 is YYEEEE. The DNA of the CDR3 is TGTGCCAGCAGCTTAGGCAGGGGGCAAGATACGCAGTATTTT. It yields the protein CASSLGRGQDTQYF.

There are many counts of this clonotype. CDR3 loop: CSASKASLSSGANVLTF. DNA for the CDR3: TGCAGTGCTAGTAAGGCCTCCTTGAGCTCTGGGGCCAACGTCCTGACTTTC. The chain couples TRBV20-1 to TRBJ2-6; D unclear. The CDR3 spans 17 residues. In germline, CDR1 is DFQATT, CDR2 SNEGSKA (reference sequence). Trimming stripped 3 bases from V and 0 bases from J, with 15 bases between.

This clonotype was counted ten times or more. V gene TRBV20-1 combines with J gene TRBJ2-7; D is perhaps TRBD2 (5 bases). The CDR3 spans 15 residues. V gave up 5 bases and J gave up 2 bases, with 19 bases separating them. CDR1 is DFQATT and CDR2 is SNEGSKA in the germline V gene (reference sequence). The CDR3 reads CSAPTGAEPPYEQYF. CDR3 bases: TGCAGTGCTCCGACTGGAGCGGAACCCCCCTACGAGCAGTACTTC.

About this clonotype itself: Mismatch with germline at one junction end may stem from a read error. The chain recombines TRBV12-5 with TRBJ1-2, with D unresolved. Germline V lookup: CDR1 LGHNT, CDR2 FRNRAP. The CDR3 length is 14 residues. In DNA form, the CDR3 reads TGCGCTAGTGGCGGCCAGCCGCTATTCTATCGCTACACCTTC. This translates into CASGGQPLFYRYTF.

This clonotype was counted many times. The chain combines TRBV6-1 with TRBJ2-3; TRBD2 aligns across 9 bases. Trimming cost V 4 bases and J 0 bases; bases outside gene matches: 5. This CDR3 region has 16 residues. Looked up from germline, CDR1 is MNHNS and CDR2 is SASEGT. DNA of the CDR3: TGTGCCAGCAGTGTTCAGCGGGGGGCCAGCACAGATACGCAGTATTTT. Translated: CASSVQRGASTDTQYF.

This clonotype is medium-sized by share. The chain uses TRBV9 and TRBJ1-2; TRBD1 might be the D (5 bases). Germline V gene sequence: CDR1 SGDLS, CDR2 YYNGEE. The CDR3 runs to 17 residues. Trimming shortened V by 0 bases and J by 8 bases, and 23 bases separated the two germline ends. CDR3 DNA: TGTGCCAGCAGCGTAGATCCCTCCCCGGCGGGGGGTGAGGGCTACACCTTC. Translated, it gives CASSVDPSPAGGEGYTF.

The CDR3 sequence is CASSQGQGTYEQYF. The CDR3 region has the DNA TGTGCCAGCAGTCAGGGACAGGGGACCTACGAGCAGTACTTC. This sequence joins TRBV6-1 and TRBJ2-7; 10 bases are a match to TRBD1. The V and J ends lost 5 bases and 2 bases, in that order; junction bases with no gene match: 3. The CDR3 loop spans 14 amino acids. Germline CDR1 reads MNHNS; CDR2 reads SASEGT.

This clonotype was seen a single time. This rearrangement joins TRBV20-1 to TRBJ2-1, with a possible D match to TRBD1 (5 bases). Trimming cost V 6 bases and J 6 bases, with 18 bases left between them. The CDR3 runs 14 residues. In germline, CDR1 is DFQATT, CDR2 SNEGSKA (reference sequence). CDR3 DNA: TGCAGTGCCAAGGGGTTTTCGTACGGCAATGAGCAGTTCTTC. Translated: CSAKGFSYGNEQFF.

The chain recombines TRBV7-9 with TRBJ1-3; perhaps TRBD1 as D (5 bases). CDR1 is SEHNR, CDR2 FQNEAQ, per germline (reference sequence). V was clipped by 4 bases and J by 2 bases, with 6 bases between them. The CDR3 covers 13 residues. The CDR3 spells CASSSGAGNTIYF. CDR3 coding DNA: TGTGCCAGCAGCTCGGGGGCTGGAAACACCATATATTTT.

The chain joins TRBV12-3 or TRBV12-4 to TRBJ1-1, with D possibly TRBD1 on 5 matching bases. The CDR3 is 15 residues long. With 6 bases removed from V and 1 base from J, the gap between germline ends came to 15 bases. The DNA of the CDR3 is TGTGCCAGCAGCCTCGGCGGGGGAGGGAACACTGAAGCTTTCTTT. This sequence encodes CASSLGGGGNTEAFF.

J is TRBJ1-6 and V is TRBV6-5, with D possibly matching TRBD1 (5 bases). V lost 6 bases and J lost 7, with 16 bases in between. The germline V gene encodes CDR1 MNHEY and CDR2 SVGAGI. The CDR3 loop spans 15 amino acids. The CDR3 DNA sequence: TGTGCCAGCAGCCTCCGGGGCGGGGTAAATTCACCCCTCCACTTT. This gives the protein CASSLRGGVNSPLHF.

The table lists this clonotype with a count of one. J is TRBJ2-3 and V is TRBV5-1; TRBD2 aligns across 7 bases. The CDR3 totals 15 residues. The junction had 16 bases not matched to a gene; V was cut back by 2 bases and J by 13 bases. CDR1 is SGHRS, CDR2 YFSETQ, per germline. CDR3 in DNA: TGCGCCAGCAGCTTTACTGGTAGCGGGCTCCTAGGGGAGTATTTT. This encodes CASSFTGSGLLGEYF.

This chain connects TRBV10-3 to TRBJ2-5; tentatively, D is TRBD1 or TRBD2 (6 bases each). The CDR3 loop spans 14 amino acids. Trimming took off 7 bases at V and 4 bases at J, with 16 bases between the two ends. Germline V gene data show CDR1 as ENHRY and CDR2 as SYGVKD. The CDR3 is CAIKTGSGVETQYF. In DNA form, the CDR3 reads TGTGCCATCAAAACAGGGTCGGGGGTAGAGACCCAGTACTTC.

This chain connects TRBV20-1 to TRBJ1-1, with TRBD1 matching 7 bases. The CDR3 length is 16 residues. CDR1 is DFQATT and CDR2 is SNEGSKA in the germline V gene (reference sequence). After removal of 6 bases from V and 1 base from J, the junction contained 14 bases not matched to a gene. For the CDR3, the DNA is TGCAGTGCCAGCAGGTACAGGGGCATGGGGAACACTGAAGCTTTCTTT. Translation: CSASRYRGMGNTEAFF.